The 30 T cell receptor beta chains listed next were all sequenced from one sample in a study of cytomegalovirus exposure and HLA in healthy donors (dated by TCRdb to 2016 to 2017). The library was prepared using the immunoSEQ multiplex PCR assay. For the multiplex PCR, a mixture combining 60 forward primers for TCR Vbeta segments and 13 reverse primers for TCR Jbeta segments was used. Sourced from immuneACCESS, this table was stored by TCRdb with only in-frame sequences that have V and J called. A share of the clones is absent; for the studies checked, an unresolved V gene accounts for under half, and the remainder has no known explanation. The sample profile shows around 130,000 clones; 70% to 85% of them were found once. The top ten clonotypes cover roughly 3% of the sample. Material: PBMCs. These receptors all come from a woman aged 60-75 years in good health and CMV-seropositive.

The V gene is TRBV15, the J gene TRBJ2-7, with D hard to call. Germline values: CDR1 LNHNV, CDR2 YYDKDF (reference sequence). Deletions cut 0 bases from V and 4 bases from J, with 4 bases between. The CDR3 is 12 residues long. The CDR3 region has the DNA TGTGCCACCAGCAGAGATTATTACGAGCAGTACTTC. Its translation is CATSRDYYEQYF. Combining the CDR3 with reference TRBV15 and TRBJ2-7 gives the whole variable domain DAMVIQNPRYQVTQFGKPVTLSCSQTLNHNVMYWYQQKSSQAPKLLFHYYDKDFNNEADTPDNFQSRRPNTSFCFLDIRSPGLGDTAMYLCATSRDYYEQYFGPGTRLTVT.

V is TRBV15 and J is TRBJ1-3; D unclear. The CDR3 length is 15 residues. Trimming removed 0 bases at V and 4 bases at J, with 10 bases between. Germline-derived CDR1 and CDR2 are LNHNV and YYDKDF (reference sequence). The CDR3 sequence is CATSRDPTGGNTIYF. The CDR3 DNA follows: TGTGCCACCAGCAGAGATCCGACTGGCGGAAACACCATATATTTT.

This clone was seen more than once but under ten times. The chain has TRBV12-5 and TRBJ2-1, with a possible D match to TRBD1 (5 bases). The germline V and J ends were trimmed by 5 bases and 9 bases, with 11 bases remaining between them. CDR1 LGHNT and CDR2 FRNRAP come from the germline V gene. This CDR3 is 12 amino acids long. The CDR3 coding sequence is TGTGCTAGTGGTATCCAGGGTGCTGAGCAGTTCTTC. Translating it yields CASGIQGAEQFF.

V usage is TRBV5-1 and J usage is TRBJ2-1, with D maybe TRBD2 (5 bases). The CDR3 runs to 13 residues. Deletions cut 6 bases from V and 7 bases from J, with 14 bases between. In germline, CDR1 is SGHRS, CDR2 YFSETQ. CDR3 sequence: CASTTPPGNEQFF. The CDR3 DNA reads TGCGCCAGCACAACCCCTCCGGGGAATGAGCAGTTCTTC.

CDR3 residues: CASRTGTQPQHF. CDR3 nucleotide sequence: TGTGCCAGCAGGACAGGGACTCAGCCCCAGCATTTT. The chain is built from TRBV2 and TRBJ1-5; 7 bases fit TRBD1. Trimming removed 6 bases from V and 6 bases from J; junction bases left unmatched: 2. Germline lookup yields CDR1 SNHLY and CDR2 FYNNEI. The CDR3 spans 12 residues. The full variable domain, in which reference TRBV2 and TRBJ1-5 provide the parts outside the CDR3, is EPEVTQTPSHQVTQMGQEVILRCVPISNHLYFYWYRQILGQKVEFLVSFYNNEISEKSEIFDDQFSVERPDGSNFTLKIRSTKLEDSAMYFCASRTGTQPQHFGDGTRLSIL.

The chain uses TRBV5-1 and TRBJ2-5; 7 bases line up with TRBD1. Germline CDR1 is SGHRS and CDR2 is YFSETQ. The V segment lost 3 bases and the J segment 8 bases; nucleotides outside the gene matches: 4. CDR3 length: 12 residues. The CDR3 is CASSSQGDTQYF. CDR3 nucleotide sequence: TGCGCCAGCAGCTCCCAGGGGGATACCCAGTACTTC.

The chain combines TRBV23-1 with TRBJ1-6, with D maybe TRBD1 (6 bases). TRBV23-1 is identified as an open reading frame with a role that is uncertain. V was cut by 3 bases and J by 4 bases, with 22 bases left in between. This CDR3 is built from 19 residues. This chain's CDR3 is CASSQHPRTEGLYNSPLHF. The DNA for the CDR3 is TGCGCCAGCAGTCAGCACCCTCGGACAGAAGGACTTTATAATTCACCCCTCCACTTT.

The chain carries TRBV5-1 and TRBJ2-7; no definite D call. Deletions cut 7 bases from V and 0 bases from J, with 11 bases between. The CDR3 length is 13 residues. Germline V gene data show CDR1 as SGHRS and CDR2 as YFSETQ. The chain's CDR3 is CASSLLISYEQYF. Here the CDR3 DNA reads TGCGCCAGCTCCCTTTTAATCTCCTACGAGCAGTACTTC. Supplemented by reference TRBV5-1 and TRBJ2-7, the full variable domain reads KAGVTQTPRYLIKTRGQQVTLSCSPISGHRSVSWYQQTPGQGLQFLFEYFSETQRNKGNFPGRFSGRQFSNSRSEMNVSTLELGDSALYLCASSLLISYEQYFGPGTRLTVT.

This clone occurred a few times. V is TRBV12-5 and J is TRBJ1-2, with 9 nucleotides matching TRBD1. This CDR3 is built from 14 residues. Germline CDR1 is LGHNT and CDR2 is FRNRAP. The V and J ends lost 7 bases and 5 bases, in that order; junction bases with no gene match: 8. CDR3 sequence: CASALQGAGYGYTF. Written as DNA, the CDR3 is TGTGCTAGTGCCCTACAGGGGGCAGGTTATGGCTACACCTTC.

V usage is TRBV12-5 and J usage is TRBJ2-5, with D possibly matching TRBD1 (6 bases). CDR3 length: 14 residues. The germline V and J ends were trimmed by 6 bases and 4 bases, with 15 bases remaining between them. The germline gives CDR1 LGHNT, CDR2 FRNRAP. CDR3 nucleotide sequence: TGTGCTAGTGGCCCCTCAGGGGCGGGAGAGACCCAGTACTTC. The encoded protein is CASGPSGAGETQYF.

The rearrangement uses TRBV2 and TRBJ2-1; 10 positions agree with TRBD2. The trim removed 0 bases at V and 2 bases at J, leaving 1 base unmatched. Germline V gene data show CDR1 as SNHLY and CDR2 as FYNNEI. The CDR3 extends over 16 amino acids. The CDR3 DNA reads TGTGCCAGCAGTGAAGCTAGCGGGGGGCCCTACAATGAGCAGTTCTTC. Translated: CASSEASGGPYNEQFF.

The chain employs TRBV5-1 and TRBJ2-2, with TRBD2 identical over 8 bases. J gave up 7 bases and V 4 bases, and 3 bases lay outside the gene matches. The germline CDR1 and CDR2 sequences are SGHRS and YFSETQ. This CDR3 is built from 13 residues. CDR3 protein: CASSPGGYGELFF. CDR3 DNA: TGCGCCAGCAGCCCGGGGGGGTACGGGGAGCTGTTTTTT.

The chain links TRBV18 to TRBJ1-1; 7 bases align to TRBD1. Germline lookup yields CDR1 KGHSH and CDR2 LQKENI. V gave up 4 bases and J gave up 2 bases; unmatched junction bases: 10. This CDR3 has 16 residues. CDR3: CASSLATGAVNTEAFF. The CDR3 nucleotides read TGTGCCAGCTCACTAGCCACAGGGGCAGTTAACACTGAAGCTTTCTTT.

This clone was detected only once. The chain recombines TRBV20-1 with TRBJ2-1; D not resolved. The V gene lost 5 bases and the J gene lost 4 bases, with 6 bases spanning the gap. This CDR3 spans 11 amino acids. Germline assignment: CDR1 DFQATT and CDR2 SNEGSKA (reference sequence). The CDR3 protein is CSASSYNEQFF. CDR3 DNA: TGCAGTGCTTCCTCGTACAATGAGCAGTTCTTC.

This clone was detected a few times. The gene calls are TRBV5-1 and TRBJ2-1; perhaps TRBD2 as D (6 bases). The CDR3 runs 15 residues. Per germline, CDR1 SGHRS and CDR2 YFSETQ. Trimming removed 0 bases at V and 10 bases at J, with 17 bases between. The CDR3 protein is CASSLGRGGLKEQFF. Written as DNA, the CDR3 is TGCGCCAGCAGCTTGGGGAGGGGAGGCTTGAAGGAGCAGTTCTTC.

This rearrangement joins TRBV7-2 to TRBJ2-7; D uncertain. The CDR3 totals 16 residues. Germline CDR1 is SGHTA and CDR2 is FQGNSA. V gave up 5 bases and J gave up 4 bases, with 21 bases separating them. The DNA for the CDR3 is TGTGCCAGCAGCCCCCTGTATGGGCAGAACCTTTACGAGCAGTACTTC. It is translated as CASSPLYGQNLYEQYF.

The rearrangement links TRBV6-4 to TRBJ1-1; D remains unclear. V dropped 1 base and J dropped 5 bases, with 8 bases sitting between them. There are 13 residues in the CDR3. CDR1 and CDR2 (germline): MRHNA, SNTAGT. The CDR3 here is CASSDWGGTEAFF. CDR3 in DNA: TGTGCCAGCAGTGACTGGGGAGGTACTGAAGCTTTCTTT.

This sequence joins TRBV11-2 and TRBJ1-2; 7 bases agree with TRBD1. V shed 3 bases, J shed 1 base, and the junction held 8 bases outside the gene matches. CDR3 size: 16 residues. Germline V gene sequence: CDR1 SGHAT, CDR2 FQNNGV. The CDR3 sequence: CASSLNPGTDNYGYTF. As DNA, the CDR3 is TGTGCCAGCAGCTTGAATCCCGGGACAGATAACTATGGCTACACCTTC.

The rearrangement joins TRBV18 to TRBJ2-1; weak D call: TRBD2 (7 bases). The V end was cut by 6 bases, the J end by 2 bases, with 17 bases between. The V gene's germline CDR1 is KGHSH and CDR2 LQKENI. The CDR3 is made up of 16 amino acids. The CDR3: CASSSRGGITYNEQFF. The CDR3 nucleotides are TGTGCCAGCTCGTCGAGGGGGGGGATTACCTACAATGAGCAGTTCTTC.

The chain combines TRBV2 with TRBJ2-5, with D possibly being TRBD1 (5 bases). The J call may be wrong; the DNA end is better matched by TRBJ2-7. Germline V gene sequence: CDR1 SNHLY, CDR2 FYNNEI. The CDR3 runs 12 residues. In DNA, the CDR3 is TGTGCCACCACGGGTCAGGGCCACGAGCAGTACTTC. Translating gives CATTGQGHEQYF.

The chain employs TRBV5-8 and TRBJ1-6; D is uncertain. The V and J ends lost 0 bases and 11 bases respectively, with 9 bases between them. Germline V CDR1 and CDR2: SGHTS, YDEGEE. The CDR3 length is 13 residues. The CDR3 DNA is TGTGCCAGCAGCTTGGACAGAAGGCCACCCCTCCACTTT. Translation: CASSLDRRPPLHF.

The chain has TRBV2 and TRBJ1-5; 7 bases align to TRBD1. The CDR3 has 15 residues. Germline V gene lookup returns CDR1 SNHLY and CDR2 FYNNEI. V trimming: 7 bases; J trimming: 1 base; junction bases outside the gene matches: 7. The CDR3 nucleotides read TGTGCCAGCATTAGGGACAGATCGAGCAATCAGCCCCAGCATTTT. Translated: CASIRDRSSNQPQHF.

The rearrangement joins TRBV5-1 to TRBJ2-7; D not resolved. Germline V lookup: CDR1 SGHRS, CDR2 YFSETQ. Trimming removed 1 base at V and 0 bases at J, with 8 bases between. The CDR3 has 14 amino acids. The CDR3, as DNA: TGCGCCAGCAGCTTGCTACAGAGCTCCTACGAGCAGTACTTC. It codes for CASSLLQSSYEQYF.

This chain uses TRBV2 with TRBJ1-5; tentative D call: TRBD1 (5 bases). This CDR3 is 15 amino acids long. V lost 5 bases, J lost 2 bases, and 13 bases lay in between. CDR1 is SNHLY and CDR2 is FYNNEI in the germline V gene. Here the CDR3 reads CASSPQGRGNQPQHF. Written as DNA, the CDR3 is TGTGCCAGCAGTCCGCAGGGTAGGGGCAATCAGCCCCAGCATTTT.

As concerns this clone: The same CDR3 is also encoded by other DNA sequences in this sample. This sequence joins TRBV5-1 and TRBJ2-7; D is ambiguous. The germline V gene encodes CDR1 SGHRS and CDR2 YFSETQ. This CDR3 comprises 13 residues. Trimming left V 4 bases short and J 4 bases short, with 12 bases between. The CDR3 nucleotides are TGCGCCAGCAGCCTGTCGTCTAGTTACGAGCAGTACTTC. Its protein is CASSLSSSYEQYF.

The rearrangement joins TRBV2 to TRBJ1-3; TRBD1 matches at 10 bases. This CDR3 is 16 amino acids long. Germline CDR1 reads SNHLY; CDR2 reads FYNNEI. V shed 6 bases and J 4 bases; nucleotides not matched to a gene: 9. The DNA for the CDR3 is TGTGCCAGCAGCCCTAGGGGACAGGGGCGAGGAAACACCATATATTTT. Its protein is CASSPRGQGRGNTIYF. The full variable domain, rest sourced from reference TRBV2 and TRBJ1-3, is EPEVTQTPSHQVTQMGQEVILRCVPISNHLYFYWYRQILGQKVEFLVSFYNNEISEKSEIFDDQFSVERPDGSNFTLKIRSTKLEDSAMYFCASSPRGQGRGNTIYFGEGSWLTVV.

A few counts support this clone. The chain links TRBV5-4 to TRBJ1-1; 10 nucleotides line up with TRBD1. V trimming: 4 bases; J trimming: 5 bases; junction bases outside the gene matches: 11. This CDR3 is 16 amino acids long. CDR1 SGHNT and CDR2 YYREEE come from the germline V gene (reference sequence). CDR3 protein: CASSPTTGGGLTEAFF. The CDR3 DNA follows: TGTGCCAGCAGCCCCACGACAGGGGGCGGACTTACTGAAGCTTTCTTT.

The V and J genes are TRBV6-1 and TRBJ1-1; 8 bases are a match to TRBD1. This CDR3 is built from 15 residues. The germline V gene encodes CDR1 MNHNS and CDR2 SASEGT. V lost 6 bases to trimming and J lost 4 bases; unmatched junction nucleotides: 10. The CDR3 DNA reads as TGTGCCAGCAGGGAGTTGACAGGGGTTCTCACTGAAGCTTTCTTT. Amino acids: CASRELTGVLTEAFF.

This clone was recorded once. Here the CDR3 reads CASSSGQSYNEQFF. The CDR3 region has the DNA TGTGCCAGCAGCTCGGGACAGTCCTACAATGAGCAGTTCTTC. The chain is built from TRBV7-3 and TRBJ2-1, with 7 bases matching TRBD1. V was pared by 4 bases and J by 1 base, with 1 base of the junction left unmatched. This CDR3 contains 14 residues. Germline CDR1 SGHTA, CDR2 FQGTGA.

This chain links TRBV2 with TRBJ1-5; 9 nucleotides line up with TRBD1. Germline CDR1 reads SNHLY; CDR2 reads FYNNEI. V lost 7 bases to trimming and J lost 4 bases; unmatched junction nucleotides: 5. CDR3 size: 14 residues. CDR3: CASTWTGANQPQHF. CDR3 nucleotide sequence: TGTGCCAGCACTTGGACAGGGGCAAATCAGCCCCAGCATTTT.